A single sample is the source of the 7 T cell receptor beta chains below, sequenced in a study of regulatory T cells in long-lasting Graves disease. Documented time point: newly diagnosed GD, antithyroid drugs for less than 3 months. Isolated PBMC RNA provided the starting material for the TCR library. Through Arm-PCR of CDR3 regions and iRepertoire HTBI primers, TCR beta libraries were built. One entry per CDR3 protein, called by TCRdb with MiXCR from the multiplex PCR reads. The table lists 200,000 to 250,000 distinct CDR3 sequences, just over 20% of them singletons. This sample comprised peripheral blood mononuclear cells (PBMCs), obtained at new diagnosis, from a patient treated with antithyroid drugs. These receptors all come from a female donor with Graves disease.

This clonotype showed up many times. This sequence joins TRBV27 and TRBJ1-4; 7 bases are shared with TRBD1. V was clipped by 4 bases and J by 4 bases; unmatched bases: 15. Germline lookup yields CDR1 MNHEY and CDR2 SMNVEV (reference sequence). The CDR3 runs 18 residues. The CDR3 coding sequence is TGTGCCAGCAGTTCCCTCGGGTATGGACAGGATAATAATGAAAAACTGTTTTTT. Translation: CASSSLGYGQDNNEKLFF.

Only a few counts were recorded for this clonotype. V is TRBV9 and J is TRBJ1-6; 7 bases map to TRBD1. Germline lookup yields CDR1 SGDLS and CDR2 YYNGEE. The CDR3 is 14 residues long. J was trimmed by 7 bases and V by 0 bases; bases with no gene match: 1. CDR3 amino acids: CASSVVGQNSPLHF. The CDR3 bases are TGTGCCAGCAGCGTAGTGGGACAGAATTCACCCCTCCACTTT.

Details on this clonotype: A much bigger clone sits one base away, suggesting this may be a read error. Since no conserved phenylalanine or tryptophan closes the CDR3, a read error is the likely cause. J is TRBJ2-5 and V is TRBV3-1; TRBD2 aligns across 8 bases. The germline gives CDR1 LGHDT, CDR2 YNNKEL (reference sequence). The CDR3 sequence is 17 residues long. Unmatched junction bases numbered 7, after V lost 1 base and J lost 0 bases. The CDR3 loop reads CASSQGIGGAYQETQYL. As DNA, the CDR3 is TGTGCCAGCAGCCAAGGGATCGGGGGGGCGTACCAAGAGACCCAGTACCTC.

This clonotype was observed many times. The chain links TRBV20-1 to TRBJ2-7; no reliable D call. CDR3 length equals 12 residues. Germline V gene data show CDR1 as DFQATT and CDR2 as SNEGSKA (reference sequence). V was shortened by 2 bases and J by 0 bases, with 5 bases between the two germline ends. CDR3 coding DNA: TGCAGTGCTAGACGCGGCTCCTACGAGCAGTACTTC. This codes for CSARRGSYEQYF.

This clonotype was found many times. V and J are TRBV11-2 and TRBJ2-2; 7 bases map to TRBD1. This CDR3 is 17 amino acids long. Per the germline V gene, CDR1 is SGHAT and CDR2 is FQNNGV. V was clipped by 4 bases and J by 1 base; unmatched bases: 9. CDR3 sequence: CASSWAAGTENTGELFF. CDR3 in DNA: TGTGCCAGCAGCTGGGCCGCCGGGACAGAGAACACCGGGGAGCTGTTTTTT.

This clonotype was seen at least ten times. J is TRBJ2-1 and V is TRBV18; D unresolved. V lost 3 bases and J lost 3, with 9 bases in between. Germline values: CDR1 KGHSH, CDR2 LQKENI. The CDR3 has 14 residues. The CDR3 region is CASSPTVGYNEQFF. For the CDR3, the DNA is TGTGCCAGCTCACCCACCGTGGGCTACAATGAGCAGTTCTTC.

There are many counts of this clonotype. V is TRBV6-1 and J is TRBJ1-5, with a possible D match to TRBD1 (6 bases). V was cut by 6 bases and J by 0 bases, with 15 bases left in between. The CDR3 is 16 amino acids. The germline V gene encodes CDR1 MNHNS and CDR2 SASEGT. CDR3 coding DNA: TGTGCCAGCAGCAAAAGACAGGTTTATAGCAATCAGCCCCAGCATTTT. As protein: CASSKRQVYSNQPQHF.